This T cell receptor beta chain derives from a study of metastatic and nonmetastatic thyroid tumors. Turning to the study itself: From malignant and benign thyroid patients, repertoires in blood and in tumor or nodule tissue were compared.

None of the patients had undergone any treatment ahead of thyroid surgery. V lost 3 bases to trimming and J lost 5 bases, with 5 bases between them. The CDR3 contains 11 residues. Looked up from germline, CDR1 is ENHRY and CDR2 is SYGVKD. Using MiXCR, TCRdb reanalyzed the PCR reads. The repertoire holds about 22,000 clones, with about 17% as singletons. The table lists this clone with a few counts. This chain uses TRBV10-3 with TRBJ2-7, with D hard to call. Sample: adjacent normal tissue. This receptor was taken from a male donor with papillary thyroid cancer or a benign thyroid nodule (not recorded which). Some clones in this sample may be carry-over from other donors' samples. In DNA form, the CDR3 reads TGTGCCATCAGTGATTCCCACGAGCAGTACTTC. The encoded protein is CAISDSHEQYF.